This T cell receptor beta chain was sequenced during a study of blood T cell repertoires in COVID-19. Across the study: COVID-19 samples, acute and convalescent, were from the United States, Italy and Spain.

Data came from immunoSEQ multiplex PCR; TCRdb stores just in-frame clones and leaves some out. The sample lists 130,000 or so clones; around four fifths were seen once. There are 15 residues in the CDR3. The ends were cut back, 1 base at V and 0 bases at J, with 7 bases in the middle. Germline V gene data show CDR1 as SGHDT and CDR2 as YYEEEE. Material: peripheral blood. The chain joins TRBV5-6 to TRBJ1-4; tentative D call: TRBD1 (5 bases). This TCR was recovered from an elderly man with active or convalescent COVID-19. DNA for the CDR3: TGTGCCAGCAGCTTGTCGGGGGCAACTAATGAAAAACTGTTTTTT. This gives the protein CASSLSGATNEKLFF.